This T cell receptor (beta chain) was recovered during a study of T cell responses to AZD1222 COVID-19 vaccine. The trim removed 4 bases at V and 4 bases at J, leaving 5 bases unmatched. Germline V gene sequence: CDR1 SGDLS, CDR2 YYNGEE. This CDR3 contains 14 residues. Assay: immunoSEQ multiplex PCR; the TCRdb copy retains only in-frame clones and omits some. The table lists roughly 120,000 clones, about 91% of them singletons. This sample comprised peripheral blood, obtained 28 days after the second AZD1222 dose. The V gene is TRBV9, the J gene TRBJ1-3; TRBD1 agrees at 7 bases. The sequence derives from an adult who received the AZD1222 COVID-19 vaccine. CDR3: CASSLPDRGNTIYF. DNA of the CDR3: TGTGCCAGCAGCTTACCGGACAGGGGAAACACCATATATTTT.